The rows below give T cell receptor beta chains drawn from one sample of a study of identical twins. TCRdb independently ran MiXCR on the 5' RACE reads; one entry per CDR3 protein. The sample includes 250,000 or so distinct CDR3 sequences, 6.5% to 9% of them seen just once. This sample was also put to use in a study of yellow fever vaccine responses in identical twins.

Specimen: CD8+ T cells sorted from blood. These receptors all come from a woman between 18 and 30 years old in good health. The CDR3 runs from the conserved cysteine through the conserved F or W. Each record gives: CDR3 DNA, CDR3 protein, CDR3 length, D gene, V gene, J gene, clone size. The D gene is left open where the match is weak. A row's size may be missing; if present it is once, few, many or a size class.

TGTGCCAGCAGCCAAAGGGACCCGAGGGATGGCTACACCTTC	CASSQRDPRDGYTF	14	NA	TRBV7-9	TRBJ1-2	few
TGTGCCAGCAGTTCAGACCTACTAGCGGGAGGATCCTTTTCCTACAATGAGCAGTTCTTC	CASSSDLLAGGSFSYNEQFF	20	TRBD2	TRBV12-3/TRBV12-4	TRBJ2-1	NA
TGTGCCAGCAGCTTGTGGGCTAGCGGGAGGGCCTCTGCAAATACGCAGTATTTT	CASSLWASGRASANTQYF	18	TRBD2	TRBV5-6	TRBJ2-3	NA
TGCGCCAGCAGCCAATCCTGGGGCCAGCCAGGTATCCAGCCCCAGCATTTT	CASSQSWGQPGIQPQHF	17	NA	TRBV4-1	TRBJ1-5	many
TGTGCCAGCAGCTTAACTAGCGGGGGTCCGGAGACCCAGTACTTC	CASSLTSGGPETQYF	15	TRBD2	TRBV7-8	TRBJ2-5	few
TGTGCCAGCTGCAGACAGGGTTTCGGCACTGAAGCTTTCTTT	CASCRQGFGTEAFF	14	TRBD1	TRBV12-3/TRBV12-4	TRBJ1-1	many
TGTGCCAGCAGTTTCGGGCGGGAGGGTCGGGAGCAGTACTTC	CASSFGREGREQYF	14	TRBD2	TRBV28	TRBJ2-7	NA
TGCAGCGTCGATGAGACGGGTGCCAATGAGCAGTTCTTC	CSVDETGANEQFF	13	NA	TRBV29-1	TRBJ2-1	many
TGTGCCAGCAGCTTGGGTGCTAGCGGGGACGTCAGCTCCTACAATGAGCAGTTCTTC	CASSLGASGDVSSYNEQFF	19	TRBD2	TRBV5-6	TRBJ2-1	NA
TGCAGCGTTGACGGTTTTGGACTAGATTCCGTTTCGGAGACCCAGTACTTC	CSVDGFGLDSVSETQYF	17	TRBD2	TRBV29-1	TRBJ2-5	many
TGCAGTGCCTTACGACAGGGGGCAGGTGATTACTATGGCTACACCTTC	CSALRQGAGDYYGYTF	16	TRBD1	TRBV20-1	TRBJ1-2	many
TGTGCCAGTAGTGTCGATGGGGTCGGAAACACTGAAGCTTTCTTT	CASSVDGVGNTEAFF	15	NA	TRBV19	TRBJ1-1	few
TGTGCCAGCAGCCAAGATATGGGACCATTAGCGTACGATACGCAGTATTTT	CASSQDMGPLAYDTQYF	17	NA	TRBV14	TRBJ2-3	NA
TGTGCCACCAGTGCAGTGGGAGCTTCCACAGATACGCAGTATTTT	CATSAVGASTDTQYF	15	NA	TRBV24-1	TRBJ2-3	few
TGTGCCAGTTCCGAAAGACAGGGGGCTATTCTGGGGCAGTTCTTC	CASSERQGAILGQFF	15	TRBD1	TRBV19	TRBJ2-1	few
TGTGCCAGCTCACCAGCAGGACTAGCGGAACTAAGCTCCTACGAGCAGTACTTC	CASSPAGLAELSSYEQYF	18	TRBD2	TRBV18	TRBJ2-7	NA
TGTGCCAGCAGCGACGAAAGGCGGGAAAGGCTACAAATTAATGGCTACACCTTC	CASSDERRERLQINGYTF	18	NA	TRBV7-6	TRBJ1-2	NA
TGCGCCAGCAGCTTGGCAGGGGTCTATAATTCACCCCTCCACTTT	CASSLAGVYNSPLHF	15	NA	TRBV5-1	TRBJ1-6	many
TGCGCCAGCAGCGCCCCATCGAGGTCCTACGAGCAGTACTTC	CASSAPSRSYEQYF	14	NA	TRBV5-1	TRBJ2-7	NA
TGTGCCAGCAGTTCGGGGTCGGGCACAGATACGCAGTATTTT	CASSSGSGTDTQYF	14	NA	TRBV12-3/TRBV12-4	TRBJ2-3	many
TGCAGTGCTAGAGACACACTAGCGGACTACAATGAGCAGTTCTTC	CSARDTLADYNEQFF	15	TRBD2	TRBV20-1	TRBJ2-1	many
TGTGCCAGCACCCCAGAAGCGGGGGCCTACAATGAGCAGTTCTTC	CASTPEAGAYNEQFF	15	TRBD2	TRBV7-6	TRBJ2-1	many
TGTGCCAGCAGCCAAGAGAAGAACCCCCTACTCAATGAGCAGTTCTTC	CASSQEKNPLLNEQFF	16	NA	TRBV3-1	TRBJ2-1	many
TGTGCCAGCAGCCCGGGGACTAGCGGCACAGATACGCAGTATTTT	CASSPGTSGTDTQYF	15	TRBD2	TRBV7-9	TRBJ2-3	NA
TGCAGCGTTGAGGTTTGGGGGGAAAGCCAAGAGACCCAGTACTTC	CSVEVWGESQETQYF	15	NA	TRBV29-1	TRBJ2-5	many
TGTGCCAGCAGCAGGGAAAAAACTGAAGCTTTCTTT	CASSREKTEAFF	12	NA	TRBV7-9	TRBJ1-1	many
TGCAGCCTTAGACTTGTGGAGGGAGGTCGCTACAATGAGCAGTTCTTC	CSLRLVEGGRYNEQFF	16	NA	TRBV29-1	TRBJ2-1	NA
TGCAGCGTTAAGGGGGGACCTACCTACGAGCAGTACTTC	CSVKGGPTYEQYF	13	NA	TRBV29-1	TRBJ2-7	many
TGCAGTGCTAGAGATGGGCCTAACTTC	CSARDGPNF	9	NA	TRBV20-1	TRBJ2-4	NA
TGTGCCAGCAGCGCTTACGGGGACACTGAAGCTTTCTTT	CASSAYGDTEAFF	13	NA	TRBV9	TRBJ1-1	few
TGTGCCACCGAACCCAGCGACAGGGAGCTACCCTATGGCTACACCTTC	CATEPSDRELPYGYTF	16	TRBD1	TRBV10-3	TRBJ1-2	many
TGTGCCAGCAGTTTCTCCGGGACTAGCGGATACGAGCAGTACTTC	CASSFSGTSGYEQYF	15	TRBD2	TRBV27	TRBJ2-7	NA
TGTGCCAGCAGACATAAGCCCCCAAGCGTTCACTCCTACGAGCAGTACTTC	CASRHKPPSVHSYEQYF	17	NA	TRBV27	TRBJ2-7	many
TGCGCCAGCAGCCAAGTTGAGGACCAAGAGACCCAGTACTTC	CASSQVEDQETQYF	14	NA	TRBV4-1	TRBJ2-5	many
TGTGCCAGCAGCGGGAGACAGGGGCATTCTGGGGCCAACGTCCTGACTTTC	CASSGRQGHSGANVLTF	17	TRBD1	TRBV7-8	TRBJ2-6	few
TGTGCCACCAGCGGGGGACAGGGGCTGAATGAGCAGTTCTTC	CATSGGQGLNEQFF	14	TRBD1	TRBV15	TRBJ2-1	NA
TGTGCCAGCAGCTTAGTGGCGCGAGGGGCAAAGAATGAGCAGTTCTTC	CASSLVARGAKNEQFF	16	NA	TRBV7-2	TRBJ2-1	many
TGTGCCAGCACCAGGGAACGAAGTTCCTTCTATGGCTACACCTTC	CASTRERSSFYGYTF	15	NA	TRBV2	TRBJ1-2	NA
TGTGCCAGCAGTCTGAAAAACTCCCGGACAGTTGGCAATGAGCAGTTCTTC	CASSLKNSRTVGNEQFF	17	NA	TRBV6-1	TRBJ2-1	many
TGCGCCAGCAGCCACGGACAGGGCTGGACCTACGAGCAGTACTTC	CASSHGQGWTYEQYF	15	TRBD1	TRBV4-1	TRBJ2-7	few
TGTGCCAGCAGCGGATACATCCTAGCCAAAAACATTCAGTACTTC	CASSGYILAKNIQYF	15	NA	TRBV7-9	TRBJ2-4	few
TGCAGCGTTGAAGATGGGGGAAAACTGTTTTTT	CSVEDGGKLFF	11	NA	TRBV29-1	TRBJ1-4	many
TGCAGTGCGCGTCTAGCGGGAGAGGTCGGGGAGCTGTTTTTT	CSARLAGEVGELFF	14	TRBD2	TRBV20-1	TRBJ2-2	NA
TGTGCCAGCAGCTTAGAAGGAGTCTACAATGAGCAGTTCTTC	CASSLEGVYNEQFF	14	NA	TRBV7-2	TRBJ2-1	many
TGCGCCAGCACCAGCGGGAGAGGCACAGATACGCAGTATTTT	CASTSGRGTDTQYF	14	TRBD2	TRBV10-2	TRBJ2-3	few
TGTGCCAGCAGCTTAGTTCCCAGACTAGCGGGAGGTGAAGGTGAGCAGTTCTTC	CASSLVPRLAGGEGEQFF	18	TRBD2	TRBV11-1	TRBJ2-1	many
TGCGCCAGCAGCTCACTCACAGGGGCCTACAATGAGCAGTTCTTC	CASSSLTGAYNEQFF	15	TRBD1	TRBV5-1	TRBJ2-1	many
TGCAGCGTTGTGATCGTCGGCTGGGTGTCTACAGATACGCAGTATTTT	CSVVIVGWVSTDTQYF	16	NA	TRBV29-1	TRBJ2-3	few